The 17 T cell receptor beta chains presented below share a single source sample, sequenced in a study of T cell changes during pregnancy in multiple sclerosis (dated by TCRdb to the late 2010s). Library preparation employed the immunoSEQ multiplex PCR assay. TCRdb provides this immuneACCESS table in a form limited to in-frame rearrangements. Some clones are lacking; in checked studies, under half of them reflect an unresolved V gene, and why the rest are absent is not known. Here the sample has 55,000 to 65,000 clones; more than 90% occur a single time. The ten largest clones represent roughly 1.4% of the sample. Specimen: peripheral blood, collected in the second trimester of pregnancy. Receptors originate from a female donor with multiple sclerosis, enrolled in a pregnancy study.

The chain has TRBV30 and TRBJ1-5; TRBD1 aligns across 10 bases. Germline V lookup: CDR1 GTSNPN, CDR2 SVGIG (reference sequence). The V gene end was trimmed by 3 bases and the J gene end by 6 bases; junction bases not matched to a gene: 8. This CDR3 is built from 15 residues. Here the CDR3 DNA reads TGTGCCTGGAGCGAAGGACAGGGGGTCCCTCAGCCCCAGCATTTT. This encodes CAWSEGQGVPQPQHF. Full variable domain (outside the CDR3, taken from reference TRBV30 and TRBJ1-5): SQTIHQWPATLVQPVGSPLSLECTVEGTSNPNLYWYRQAAGRGLQLLFYSVGIGQISSEVPQNLSASRPQDRQFILSSKKLLLSDSGFYLCAWSEGQGVPQPQHFGDGTRLSIL.

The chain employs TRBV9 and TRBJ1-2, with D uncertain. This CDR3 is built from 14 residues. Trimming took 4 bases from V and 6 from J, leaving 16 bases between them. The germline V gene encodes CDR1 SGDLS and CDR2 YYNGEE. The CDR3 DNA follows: TGTGCCAGCAGCCCCACATCGGGTTCCCATGGCTACACCTTC. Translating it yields CASSPTSGSHGYTF.

The CDR3, as DNA: TGTGCCAGCAGCTTAGCTAGCAGCTACAATGAGCAGTTCTTC. Protein: CASSLASSYNEQFF. The chain joins TRBV7-2 to TRBJ2-1; D gene unclear. The CDR3 covers 14 residues. CDR1 is SGHTA, CDR2 FQGNSA, per germline. Trimming removed 0 bases at V and 3 bases at J, with 6 bases between.

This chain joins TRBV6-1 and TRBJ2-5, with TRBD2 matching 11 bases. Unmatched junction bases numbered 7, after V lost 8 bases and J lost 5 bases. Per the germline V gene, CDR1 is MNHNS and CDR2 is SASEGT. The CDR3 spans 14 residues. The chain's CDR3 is CASGVAGGPETQYF. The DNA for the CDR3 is TGTGCCAGCGGGGTAGCGGGAGGGCCGGAGACCCAGTACTTC.

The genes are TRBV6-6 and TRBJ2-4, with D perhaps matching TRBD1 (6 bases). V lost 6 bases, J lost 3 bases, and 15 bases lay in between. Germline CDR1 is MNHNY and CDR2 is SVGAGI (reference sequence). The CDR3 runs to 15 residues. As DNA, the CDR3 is TGTGCCAGCAGCTCTACAGGGTGGGGCAAAAACATTCAGTACTTC. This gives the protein CASSSTGWGKNIQYF.

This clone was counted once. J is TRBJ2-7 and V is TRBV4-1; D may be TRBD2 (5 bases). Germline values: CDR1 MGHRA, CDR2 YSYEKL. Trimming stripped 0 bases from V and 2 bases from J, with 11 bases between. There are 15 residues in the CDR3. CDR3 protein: CASSQESWGAYEQYF. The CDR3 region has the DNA TGCGCCAGCAGCCAAGAATCGTGGGGAGCCTACGAGCAGTACTTC.

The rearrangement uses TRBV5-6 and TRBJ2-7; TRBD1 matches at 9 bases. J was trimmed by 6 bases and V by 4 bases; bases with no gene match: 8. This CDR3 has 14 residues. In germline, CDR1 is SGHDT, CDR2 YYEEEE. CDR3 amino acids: CASSRGQGEGEQYF. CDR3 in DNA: TGTGCCAGCAGCCGGGGACAGGGAGAAGGCGAGCAGTACTTC.

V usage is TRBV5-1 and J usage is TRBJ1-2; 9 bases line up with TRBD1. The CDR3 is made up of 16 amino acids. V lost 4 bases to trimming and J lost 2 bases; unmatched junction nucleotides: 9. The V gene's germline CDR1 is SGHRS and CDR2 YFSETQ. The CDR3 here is CASSQLSTGGNYGYTF. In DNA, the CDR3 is TGCGCCAGCAGCCAATTATCGACAGGGGGAAACTATGGCTACACCTTC.

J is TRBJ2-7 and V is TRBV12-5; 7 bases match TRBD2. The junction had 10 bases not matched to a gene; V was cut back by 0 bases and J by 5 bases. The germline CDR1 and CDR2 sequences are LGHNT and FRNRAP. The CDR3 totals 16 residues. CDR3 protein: CASGLVLGGSVHEQYF. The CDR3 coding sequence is TGTGCTAGTGGTTTGGTACTGGGCGGGAGTGTCCACGAGCAGTACTTC.

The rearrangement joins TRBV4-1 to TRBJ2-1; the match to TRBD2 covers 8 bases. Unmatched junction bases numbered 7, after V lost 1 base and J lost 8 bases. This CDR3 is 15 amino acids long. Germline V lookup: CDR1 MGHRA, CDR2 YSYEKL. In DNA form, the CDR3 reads TGCGCCAGCAGCCAAGTGGCTAGCGGGTTCGATGAGCAGTTCTTC. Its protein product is CASSQVASGFDEQFF.

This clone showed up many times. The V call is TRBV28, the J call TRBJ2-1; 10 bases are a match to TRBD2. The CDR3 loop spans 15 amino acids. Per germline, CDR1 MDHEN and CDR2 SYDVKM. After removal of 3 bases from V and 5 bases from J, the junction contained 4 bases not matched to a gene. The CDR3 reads CASSFPSGRDNEQFF. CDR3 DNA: TGTGCCAGCAGTTTTCCCAGCGGGAGGGACAATGAGCAGTTCTTC.

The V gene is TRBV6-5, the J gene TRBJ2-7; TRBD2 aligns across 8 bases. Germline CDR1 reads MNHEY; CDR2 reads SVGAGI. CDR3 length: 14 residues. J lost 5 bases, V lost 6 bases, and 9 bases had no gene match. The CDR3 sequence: CASSEGAGVDEQYF. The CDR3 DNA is TGTGCCAGCAGCGAAGGAGCGGGAGTCGACGAGCAGTACTTC.

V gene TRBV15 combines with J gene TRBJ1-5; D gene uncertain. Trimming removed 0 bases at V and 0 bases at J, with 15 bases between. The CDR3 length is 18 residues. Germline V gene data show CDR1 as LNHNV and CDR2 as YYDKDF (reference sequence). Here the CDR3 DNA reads TGTGCCACCAGCAGAGATCCAGCCCAGGAAGGTAGCAATCAGCCCCAGCATTTT. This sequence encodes CATSRDPAQEGSNQPQHF.

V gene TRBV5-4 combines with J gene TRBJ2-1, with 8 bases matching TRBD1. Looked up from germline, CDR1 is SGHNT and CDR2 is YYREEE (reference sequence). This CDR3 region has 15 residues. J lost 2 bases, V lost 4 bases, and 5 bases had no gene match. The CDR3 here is CASSQTGVTYNEQFF. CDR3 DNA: TGTGCCAGCAGCCAGACAGGGGTAACCTACAATGAGCAGTTCTTC. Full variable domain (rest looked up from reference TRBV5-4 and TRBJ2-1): ETGVTQSPTHLIKTRGQQVTLRCSSQSGHNTVSWYQQALGQGPQFIFQYYREEENGRGNFPPRFSGLQFPNYSSELNVNALELDDSALYLCASSQTGVTYNEQFFGPGTRLTVL.

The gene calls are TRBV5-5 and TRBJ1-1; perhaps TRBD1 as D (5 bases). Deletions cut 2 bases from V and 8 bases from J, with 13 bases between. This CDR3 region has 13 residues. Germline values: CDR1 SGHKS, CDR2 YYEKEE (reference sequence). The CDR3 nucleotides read TGTGCCAGCAGCTTTCAGACAGAAATCGAAGCTTTCTTT. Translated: CASSFQTEIEAFF.

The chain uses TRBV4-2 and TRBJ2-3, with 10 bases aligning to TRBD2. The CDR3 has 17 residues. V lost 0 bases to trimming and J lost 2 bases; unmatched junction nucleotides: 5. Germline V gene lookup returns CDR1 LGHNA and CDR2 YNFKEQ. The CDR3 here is CASSQDGSGRFTDTQYF. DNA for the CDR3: TGTGCCAGCAGCCAAGATGGTAGCGGGAGGTTCACAGATACGCAGTATTTT.

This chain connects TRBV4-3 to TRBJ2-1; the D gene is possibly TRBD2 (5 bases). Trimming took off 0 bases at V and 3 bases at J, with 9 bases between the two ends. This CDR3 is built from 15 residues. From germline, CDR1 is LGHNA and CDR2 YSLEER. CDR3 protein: CASSQDRGGYNEQFF. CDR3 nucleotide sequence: TGCGCCAGCAGCCAAGACCGGGGTGGCTACAATGAGCAGTTCTTC.